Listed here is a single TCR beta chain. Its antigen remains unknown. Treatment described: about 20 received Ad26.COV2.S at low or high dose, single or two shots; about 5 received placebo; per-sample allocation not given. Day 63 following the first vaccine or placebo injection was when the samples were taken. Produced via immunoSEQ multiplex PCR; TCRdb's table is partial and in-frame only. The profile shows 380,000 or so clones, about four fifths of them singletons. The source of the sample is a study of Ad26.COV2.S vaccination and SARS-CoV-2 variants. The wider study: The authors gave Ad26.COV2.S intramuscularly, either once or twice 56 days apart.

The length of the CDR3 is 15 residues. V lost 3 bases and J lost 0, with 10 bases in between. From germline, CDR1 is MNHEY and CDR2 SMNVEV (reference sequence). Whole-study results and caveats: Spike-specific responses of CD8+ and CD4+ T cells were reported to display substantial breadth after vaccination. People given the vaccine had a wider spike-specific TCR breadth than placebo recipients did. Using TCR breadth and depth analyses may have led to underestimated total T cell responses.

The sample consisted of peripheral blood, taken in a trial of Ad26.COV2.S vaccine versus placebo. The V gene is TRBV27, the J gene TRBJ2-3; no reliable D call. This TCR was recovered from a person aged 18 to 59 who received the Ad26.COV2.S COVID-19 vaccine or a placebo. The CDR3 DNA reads TGTGCCAGCAGTTTTTTTGGGTCTAGCACAGATACGCAGTATTTT. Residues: CASSFFGSSTDTQYF.